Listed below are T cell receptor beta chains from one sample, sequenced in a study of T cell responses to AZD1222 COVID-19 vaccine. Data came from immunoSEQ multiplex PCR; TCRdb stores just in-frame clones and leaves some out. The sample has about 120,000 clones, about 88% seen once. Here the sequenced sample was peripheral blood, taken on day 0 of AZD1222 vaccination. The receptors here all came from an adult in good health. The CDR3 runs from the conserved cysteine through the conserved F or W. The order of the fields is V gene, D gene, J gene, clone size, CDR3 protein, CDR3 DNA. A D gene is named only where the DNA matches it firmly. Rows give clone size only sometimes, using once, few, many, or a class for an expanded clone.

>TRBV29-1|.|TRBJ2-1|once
CSAPGIRNNEQFF
TGCAGCGCCCCGGGAATACGGAACAATGAGCAGTTCTTC
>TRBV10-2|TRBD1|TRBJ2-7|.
CASSEPEQGAYEQYF
TGCGCCAGCAGTGAGCCGGAGCAGGGGGCGTACGAGCAGTACTTC
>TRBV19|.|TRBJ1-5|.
CASHREPNQPQHF
TGTGCCAGTCACAGGGAGCCCAATCAGCCCCAGCATTTT
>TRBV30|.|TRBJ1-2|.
CAWSRLGASSNYGYTF
TGTGCCTGGAGTCGGCTTGGGGCGTCTTCTAACTATGGCTACACCTTC
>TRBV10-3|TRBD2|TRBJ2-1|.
CAISGTTTSGEQFF
TGTGCCATCAGTGGGACCACGACTAGCGGGGAGCAGTTCTTC
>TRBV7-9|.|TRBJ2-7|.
CASSSRGYEQYF
TGTGCCAGCAGCTCGCGGGGCTACGAGCAGTACTTC
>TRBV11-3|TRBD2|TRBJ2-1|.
CASSLTWTSGSGDEQFF
TGTGCCAGCAGCTTAACCTGGACTAGCGGGAGCGGAGATGAGCAGTTCTTC
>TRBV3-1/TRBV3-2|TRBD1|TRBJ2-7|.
CASGRQGAYEQYF
TGTGCCAGCGGGAGACAGGGGGCCTACGAGCAGTACTTC
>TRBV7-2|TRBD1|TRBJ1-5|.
CASSGTGVGNQPQHF
TGTGCCAGCAGCGGGACAGGGGTTGGCAATCAGCCCCAGCATTTT
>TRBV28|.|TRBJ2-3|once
CASREGGTPLQYF
TGTGCCAGCAGGGAAGGCGGGACCCCACTACAGTATTTT
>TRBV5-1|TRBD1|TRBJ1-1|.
CASSSTTGVPEAFF
TGCGCCAGCAGCTCGACGACAGGGGTGCCTGAAGCTTTCTTT
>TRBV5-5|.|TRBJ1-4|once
CASSLGFGVEEKLFF
TGTGCCAGCAGCTTGGGTTTTGGGGTTGAGGAAAAACTGTTTTTT
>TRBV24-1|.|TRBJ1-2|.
CATSDYRDNGYTF
TGTGCCACCAGTGATTACCGGGACAATGGCTACACCTTC
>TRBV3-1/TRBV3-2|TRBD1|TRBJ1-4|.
CASSRGQGLDEKLFF
TGTGCCAGCAGCCGCGGACAGGGCCTGGACGAAAAACTGTTTTTT
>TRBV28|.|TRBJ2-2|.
CASSLQRELFF
TGTGCCAGCAGTCTACAAAGGGAGCTGTTTTTT
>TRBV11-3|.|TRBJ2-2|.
CASSLYGDTGELFF
TGTGCCAGCAGCTTATACGGGGACACCGGGGAGCTGTTTTTT
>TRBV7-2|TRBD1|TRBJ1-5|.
CASSSGGTGKNQPQHF
TGTGCCAGCAGCTCGGGGGGGACAGGGAAAAATCAGCCCCAGCATTTT